These 11 T cell receptor beta chains originate from one sample sequenced in a study of spatial heterogeneity in lung cancer. TCRdb analysed the 5' RACE reads with MiXCR anew, one entry per CDR3 protein. The sample lists approximately 92,000 distinct CDR3 sequences, 12% occurring once. Described time point: sample taken at primary tumor resection. Sample: PBMCs, taken at surgery. The receptors derive from a male donor with early-stage non-small cell lung cancer.

This clonotype occurred a few times. The rearrangement links TRBV3-1 to TRBJ1-6; TRBD1 aligns across 8 bases. Trimming took 1 base from V and 8 from J; bases not matched to a gene: 1. Germline lookup yields CDR1 LGHDT and CDR2 YNNKEL (reference sequence). The CDR3 runs 14 residues. CDR3 nucleotides: TGTGCCAGCAGCCAAGCAGGGGGCGATTCACCCCTCCACTTT. This codes for CASSQAGGDSPLHF. The complete variable domain, with remaining parts taken from reference TRBV3-1 and TRBJ1-6, reads DTAVSQTPKYLVTQMGNDKSIKCEQNLGHDTMYWYKQDSKKFLKIMFSYNNKELIINETVPNRFSPKSPDKAHLNLHINSLELGDSAVYFCASSQAGGDSPLHFGNGTRLTVT.

The sample holds many counts of this clonotype. The chain combines TRBV7-9 with TRBJ1-2, with a possible D match to TRBD1 (5 bases). Trimming took off 1 base at V and 0 bases at J, with 6 bases between the two ends. Germline assignment: CDR1 SEHNR and CDR2 FQNEAQ (reference sequence). The CDR3 has 14 amino acids. The CDR3 nucleotides read TGTGCCAGCAGCTTAGGACAGTCTAACTATGGCTACACCTTC. Amino acids: CASSLGQSNYGYTF.

The rearrangement joins TRBV29-1 to TRBJ2-7; the D gene is possibly TRBD2 (6 bases). Germline V gene sequence: CDR1 SQVTM, CDR2 ANQGSEA. Deletions cut 4 bases from V and 6 bases from J, with 16 bases between. The CDR3 extends over 13 amino acids. The CDR3 loop is CSVAQGLGSEQYF. CDR3 DNA: TGCAGCGTTGCTCAGGGACTCGGGTCCGAGCAGTACTTC.

This clonotype was found once. Being one base from a much bigger clone, this may be a read error. The V gene is TRBV18, the J gene TRBJ2-3, with TRBD2 matching over 7 bases. The germline CDR1 and CDR2 sequences are KGHSH and LQKENI. The CDR3 is made up of 16 amino acids. Trimming took 4 bases from V and 2 from J; bases not matched to a gene: 9. Written as DNA, the CDR3 is TGTGCCAGCTCACAAGGAGCGGGACCCGCCACAGATACGCAGTATTTT. This gives the protein CASSQGAGPATDTQYF.

This clonotype was seen repeatedly, ten times or more. The chain couples TRBV28 to TRBJ1-1; no clear D. This CDR3 has 15 amino acids. Per germline, CDR1 MDHEN and CDR2 SYDVKM. V shed 5 bases and J shed 0 bases, with 13 bases lying between them. This CDR3 reads CASSPPGRMNTEAFF. The CDR3 bases are TGTGCCAGCAGTCCCCCCGGCAGGATGAACACTGAAGCTTTCTTT.

This clonotype was counted between two and nine times. The CDR3 sequence: CASSYSWTTGADTQYF. The DNA of the CDR3 is TGTGCCAGCAGTTACTCTTGGACCACTGGGGCAGATACGCAGTATTTT. The chain employs TRBV6-6 and TRBJ2-3; D gene uncertain. Looked up from germline, CDR1 is MNHNY and CDR2 is SVGAGI (reference sequence). Trimming shortened V by 0 bases and J by 4 bases, and 14 bases separated the two germline ends. The CDR3 length is 16 residues.

The genes are TRBV28 and TRBJ1-1, with D maybe TRBD1 (5 bases). V shed 8 bases and J shed 3 bases, with 7 bases lying between them. Germline V gene lookup returns CDR1 MDHEN and CDR2 SYDVKM. This CDR3 is built from 11 residues. The CDR3 bases are TGTGCCAGCCAAGGGGACACTGAAGCTTTCTTT. Translated, it gives CASQGDTEAFF.

The chain uses TRBV29-1 and TRBJ2-3; 8 bases are a match to TRBD1. CDR1 SQVTM and CDR2 ANQGSEA come from the germline V gene. The CDR3 is 15 amino acids. The V segment lost 6 bases and the J segment 2 bases; nucleotides outside the gene matches: 10. This CDR3 reads CSVADRGLPTDTQYF. In DNA form, the CDR3 reads TGCAGCGTCGCTGACAGGGGTCTACCCACAGATACGCAGTATTTT.

This clonotype was seen a handful of times. The rearrangement links TRBV20-1 to TRBJ1-5, with D perhaps TRBD1 (5 bases). Trimming shortened V by 3 bases and J by 10 bases, and 16 bases separated the two germline ends. This CDR3 contains 13 residues. Germline V gene lookup returns CDR1 DFQATT and CDR2 SNEGSKA (reference sequence). The CDR3 protein is CSASVGVGIPQHF. The CDR3 DNA follows: TGCAGTGCTAGTGTGGGGGTAGGTATTCCCCAGCATTTT.

This clonotype was seen ten or more times. The V gene is TRBV3-1, the J gene TRBJ2-7; D call uncertain. Germline values: CDR1 LGHDT, CDR2 YNNKEL (reference sequence). Trimming removed 4 bases from V and 2 bases from J, with 3 bases in between. CDR3 length: 11 amino acids. The CDR3 coding sequence is TGTGCCAGCAGCCGCACCTACGAGCAGTACTTC. It encodes CASSRTYEQYF.

This clonotype has only a few counts. The chain couples TRBV5-1 to TRBJ1-5; D not resolved. This CDR3 is built from 15 residues. Trimming pared 4 bases from V and 7 bases from J, leaving 18 bases between. Germline V gene lookup returns CDR1 SGHRS and CDR2 YFSETQ. In nucleotides, the CDR3 is TGCGCCAGCAGCCCCCTGGGAATAGATGGACAGCCCCAGCATTTT. Encoded protein: CASSPLGIDGQPQHF.